The 15 T cell receptor delta chains presented below share a single source sample, sequenced in a study of gamma-delta chains in newborns, infants, children. With CATT, TCRdb re-called clones from the reads. The sample includes 4,000 to 4,500 delta-chain clones, around 0.6% of them seen just once. Sequencing was carried out using blood. These receptors were obtained from a child who was a newborn, infant or young child, either healthy, febrile or measles-vaccinated (not recorded which).

This clone was seen a few times. Since a far larger clone is one base different, this is likely a read error. This chain uses TRDV2 with TRDJ1; 8 bases agree with TRDD2. J was trimmed by 0 bases and V by 0 bases; bases with no gene match: 20. Germline V gene sequence: CDR1 GEAIGNYY, CDR2 EKD. The CDR3 loop spans 21 amino acids. The CDR3 DNA sequence: TGTGCCTGTGACACCGGCCTTCCTAGAGAATGGTGGACCCCCTACACCGATAAACTCATCTTT. Its protein is CACDTGLPREWWTPYTDKLIF.

Worth noting for this clone: This DNA's translation and the protein TCRdb lists, from a much larger clone, do not match at residue 9, likely due to a read error; the protein shown is translated from the DNA. The V gene is TRDV2, the J gene TRDJ3, with D perhaps TRDD2 or TRDD3 (5 bases each). Trimming removed 3 bases from V and 3 bases from J, with 14 bases in between. The germline V gene encodes CDR1 GEAIGNYY and CDR2 EKD. The CDR3 runs to 17 residues. In nucleotides, the CDR3 is TGTGCCTGTGACCCTACTGGAAGCTACTGGGACACCCGACAGATGTTTTTC. Protein: CACDPTGSYWDTRQMFF.

This clone was detected only a few times. A read error may produce the germline difference seen at one junction end. The sample carries other DNA sequences with the same CDR3. The chain couples TRDV2 to TRDJ3; 13 bases are shared with TRDD3. The CDR3 runs 20 residues. Germline V gene lookup returns CDR1 GEAIGNYY and CDR2 EKD. CDR3 in amino acids: CACDAYWGIRSSWDTRQMFF. As DNA, the CDR3 is TGTGCCTGTGATGCCTACTGGGGGATACGTAGCTCCTGGGACACCCGGCAGATGTTTTTC.

This clone was recorded a few times. This may come from a read error, since a much larger clone is one base off. This sample includes further DNA sequences coding for the same CDR3. This rearrangement joins TRDV2 to TRDJ3; 7 bases are shared with TRDD3. Germline values: CDR1 GEAIGNYY, CDR2 EKD. This CDR3 has 18 residues. The CDR3 coding sequence is TGTGCCTGTGACAAAGTACTGGGGATCTCCTGGGACACCCGACAGATGTTCTTC. Amino acid sequence: CACDKVLGISWDTRQMFF.

This clone has just a few counts. It may be a read error: a sequence one base away is much more abundant. In the same sample, other DNA sequences code for this CDR3. V and J are TRDV2 and TRDJ3; TRDD3 matches 7 bases. Germline CDR1 GEAIGNYY, CDR2 EKD. The CDR3 contains 15 residues. In DNA form, the CDR3 reads TGTGCCCGTGACTGGGGAACCTGGGACACCCGACAGATGTTTTTC. Encoded protein: CARDWGTWDTRQMFF.

As regards this clone: Being one base from a much bigger clone, this may be a read error. The sample carries other DNA sequences with the same CDR3. The V gene is TRDV2, the J gene TRDJ1; TRDD3 aligns across 13 bases. Germline assignment: CDR1 GEAIGNYY and CDR2 EKD. The CDR3 has 15 residues. With 3 bases clipped from V and 8 bases from J, the junction kept 8 bases outside the gene matches. Here the CDR3 reads CACDVLGDTSDKLIF. CDR3 DNA sequence: TGTGCCTGTGACGTACTGGGGGATACGAGCGACAAACTCATCTTT.

This clone has only a few counts. TCRdb lists the protein of a much larger clone for this DNA, which differs at residue 3, so this is likely a read error; the protein given here is translated from the DNA itself. The chain employs TRDV2 and TRDJ3; 9 nucleotides match TRDD3. Germline V gene data show CDR1 as GEAIGNYY and CDR2 as EKD. The CDR3 has 16 amino acids. CDR3 DNA: TGTGCCCGTGACACCTGGGGGATCTGGGACACCCGACAGATGTTTTTC. It yields the protein CARDTWGIWDTRQMFF.

This clone was counted a few times. With a far larger clone one base away, a read error is the likely cause. The J gene is TRDJ3, the V gene TRDV2; 11 bases align to TRDD3. CDR1 GEAIGNYY and CDR2 EKD come from the germline V gene. This CDR3 spans 21 amino acids. CDR3 nucleotides: TGTGCCTATGACACCGTACTGGGGGATATTAAGAGCTCCTGGGACACCCGACAGATGTTTTTC. This sequence encodes CAYDTVLGDIKSSWDTRQMFF.

The sample holds a few counts of this clone. The amino acid sequence in TCRdb belongs to a much larger clone and departs from this DNA's translation at residue 16, likely a sequencing read error; the sequence shown is translated from the DNA. The V gene is TRDV3, the J gene TRDJ1, with D possibly called TRDD2 or TRDD3 (6 bases each). CDR1 and CDR2 from the germline V gene are TVYSNPD and GDNSRS (reference sequence). The CDR3 loop spans 19 amino acids. For the CDR3, the DNA is TGTGCCTTCCGGCCTTCCCCTATTTTGCTGGGGCTAAGGACCGATAGACTCATCTTT. As protein: CAFRPSPILLGLRTDRLIF.

The chain uses TRDV3 and TRDJ1; D unclear. The length of the CDR3 is 14 residues. From germline, CDR1 is TVYSNPD and CDR2 GDNSRS (reference sequence). Trimming left V 2 bases short and J 2 bases short, with 15 bases between. Here the CDR3 reads CAFSPHGHTDKLIF. CDR3 sequence (DNA): TGTGCCTTTTCTCCACATGGTCATACCGATAAACTCATCTTT.

Of note for this clone: Given a much more abundant clone one base away, this may be a read error. The J gene corresponds to TRDJ2; a V gene call is absent; the table names TRDD3, a call not compared with the DNA. There are 22 residues in the CDR3. CDR3 loop: CACDRRILLGDTVRALTSQLFF. CDR3 in DNA: TGTGCCTGTGACCGCCGTATATTACTGGGGGATACAGTCCGAGCTTTGACATCACAACTCTTCTTT.

Comment on this clone: TCRdb attributes to this sequence the protein of a much larger clone, which differs from the DNA translation at residue 3; a read error is likely, and the protein displayed is translated from the DNA. The J gene is TRDJ3, the V gene TRDV2; TRDD3 agrees at 8 bases. The CDR3 contains 18 residues. From germline, CDR1 is GEAIGNYY and CDR2 EKD. This CDR3 is CARDTVGDFSWDTRQMFF. CDR3 DNA sequence: TGTGCCCGTGACACCGTGGGGGATTTTTCCTGGGACACCCGACAGATGTTTTTC.

Only a few counts were recorded for this clone. This clone may be a read error of a much larger clone one base away. The gene calls are TRDV2 and TRDJ1; 12 bases are a match to TRDD3. Looked up from germline, CDR1 is GEAIGNYY and CDR2 is EKD. The CDR3 runs to 15 residues. CDR3 loop: CACGTWGIRGDKLIF. CDR3 in DNA: TGTGCCTGTGGCACCTGGGGGATACGAGGCGATAAACTCATCTTT.

A note on this clone: Translating this DNA gives a protein that differs at residue 11 from the TCRdb one, which belongs to a much larger clone; a read error is likely, and the protein shown is this translation. The V call is TRDV2, the J call TRDJ3; 12 nucleotides match TRDD3. The germline gives CDR1 GEAIGNYY, CDR2 EKD. CDR3 length: 20 amino acids. Germline trimming cut 0 bases from V and 0 bases from J; bases unmatched to any gene: 5. Here the CDR3 DNA reads TGTGCCTGTGACACCGTACTGGGGGATACCAACTCCTGGGACACCCGACAGATGTTTTTC. Its translation is CACDTVLGDTNSWDTRQMFF.

The sample holds a few counts of this clone. For this DNA, TCRdb reports the protein of a much larger clone, which diverges at residue 11, most likely from a read error; the protein presented here is translated directly from the DNA. The chain couples TRDV2 to TRDJ3; 7 bases are a match to TRDD3. Germline assignment: CDR1 GEAIGNYY and CDR2 EKD. The CDR3 is made up of 17 amino acids. For the CDR3, the DNA is TGTGCCTGTGACACTGGGGGAAGCTCCTGGGTCACCCGACAGATGTTTTTC. Translation gives CACDTGGSSWVTRQMFF.